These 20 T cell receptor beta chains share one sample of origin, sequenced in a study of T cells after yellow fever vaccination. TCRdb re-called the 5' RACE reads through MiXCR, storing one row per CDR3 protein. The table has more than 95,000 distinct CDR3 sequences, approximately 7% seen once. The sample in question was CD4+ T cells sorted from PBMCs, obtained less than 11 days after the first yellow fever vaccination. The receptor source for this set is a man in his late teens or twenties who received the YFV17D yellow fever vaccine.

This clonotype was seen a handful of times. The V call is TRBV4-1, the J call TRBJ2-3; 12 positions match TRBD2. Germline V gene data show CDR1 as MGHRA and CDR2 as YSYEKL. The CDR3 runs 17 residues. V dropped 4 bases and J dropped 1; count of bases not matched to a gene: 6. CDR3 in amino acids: CASSRGASGGGTDTQYF. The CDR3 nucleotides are TGCGCCAGCAGCCGCGGGGCTAGCGGGGGGGGCACAGATACGCAGTATTTT.

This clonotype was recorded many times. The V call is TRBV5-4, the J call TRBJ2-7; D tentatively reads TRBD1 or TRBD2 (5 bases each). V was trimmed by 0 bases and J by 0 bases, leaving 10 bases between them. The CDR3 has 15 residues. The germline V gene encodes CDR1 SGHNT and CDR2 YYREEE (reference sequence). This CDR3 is CASSLGAGTSYEQYV. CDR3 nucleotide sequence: TGTGCCAGCAGCTTGGGGGCAGGGACCTCCTACGAGCAGTACGTC.

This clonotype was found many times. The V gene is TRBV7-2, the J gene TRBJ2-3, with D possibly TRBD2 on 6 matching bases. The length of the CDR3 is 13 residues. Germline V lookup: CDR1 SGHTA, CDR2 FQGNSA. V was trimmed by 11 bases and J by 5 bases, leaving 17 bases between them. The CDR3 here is CASKAAGIDTQYF. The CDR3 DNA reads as TGTGCCTCCAAGGCTGCGGGGATAGATACGCAGTATTTT.

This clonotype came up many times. CDR3 amino acids: CASSLDPTAEAFF. The CDR3 nucleotides read TGCGCCAGCAGCTTGGATCCGACAGCTGAAGCTTTCTTT. This chain joins TRBV5-1 and TRBJ1-1, with a weak D call TRBD1 (5 bases). V was trimmed by 0 bases and J by 6 bases, leaving 9 bases between them. This CDR3 spans 13 amino acids. Germline CDR1 SGHRS, CDR2 YFSETQ.

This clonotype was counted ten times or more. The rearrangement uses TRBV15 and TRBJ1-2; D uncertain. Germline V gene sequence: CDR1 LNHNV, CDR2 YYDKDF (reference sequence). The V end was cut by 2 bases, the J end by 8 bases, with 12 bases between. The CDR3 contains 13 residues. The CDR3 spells CATSRPETRGYTF. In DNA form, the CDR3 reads TGTGCCACCAGCAGACCAGAGACACGGGGCTACACCTTC.

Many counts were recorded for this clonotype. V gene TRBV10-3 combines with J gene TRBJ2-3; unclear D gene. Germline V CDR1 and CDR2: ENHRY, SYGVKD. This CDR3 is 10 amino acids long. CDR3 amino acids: CASGWDTQYF. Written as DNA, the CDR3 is TGTGCATCCGGTTGGGATACGCAGTATTTT.

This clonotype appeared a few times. This CDR3 reads CASRRLEEGETQYF. The CDR3 region has the DNA TGCGCCAGCAGGAGACTAGAAGAGGGAGAGACCCAGTACTTC. This chain connects TRBV5-1 to TRBJ2-5; D might be TRBD2 (6 bases). V lost 5 bases, J lost 4 bases, and 15 bases lay in between. This CDR3 region has 14 residues. The germline CDR1 and CDR2 sequences are SGHRS and YFSETQ.

The CDR3 loop is CASRPGGPRATQYF. The DNA of the CDR3 is TGTGCCAGCAGACCGGGGGGGCCGCGGGCGACCCAGTACTTC. The chain recombines TRBV5-4 with TRBJ2-5, with 8 bases matching TRBD2. This CDR3 is built from 14 residues. The germline gives CDR1 SGHNT, CDR2 YYREEE (reference sequence). The V gene end was trimmed by 5 bases and the J gene end by 7 bases; junction bases not matched to a gene: 10.

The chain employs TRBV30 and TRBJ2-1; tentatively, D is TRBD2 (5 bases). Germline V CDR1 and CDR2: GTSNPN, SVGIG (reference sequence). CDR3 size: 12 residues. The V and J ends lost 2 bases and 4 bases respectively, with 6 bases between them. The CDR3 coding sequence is TGTGCCTGGAGTCGAGGGTACAATGAGCAGTTCTTC. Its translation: CAWSRGYNEQFF.

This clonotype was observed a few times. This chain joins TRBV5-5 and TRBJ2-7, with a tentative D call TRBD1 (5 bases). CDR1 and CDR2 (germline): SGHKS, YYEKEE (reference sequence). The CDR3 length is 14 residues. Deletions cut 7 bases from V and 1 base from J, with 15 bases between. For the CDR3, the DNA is TGTGCCAGCGTCATAGGGGCAAAGTCCTACGAGCAGTACGTC. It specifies CASVIGAKSYEQYV.

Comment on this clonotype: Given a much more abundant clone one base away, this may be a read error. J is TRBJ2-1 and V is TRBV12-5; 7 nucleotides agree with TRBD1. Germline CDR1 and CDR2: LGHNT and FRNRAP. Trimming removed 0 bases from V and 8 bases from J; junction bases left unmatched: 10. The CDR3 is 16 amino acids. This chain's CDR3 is CASGLVLRGRTDEQFF. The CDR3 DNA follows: TGTGCTAGTGGTTTGGTACTAAGGGGGCGGACGGATGAGCAGTTCTTC.

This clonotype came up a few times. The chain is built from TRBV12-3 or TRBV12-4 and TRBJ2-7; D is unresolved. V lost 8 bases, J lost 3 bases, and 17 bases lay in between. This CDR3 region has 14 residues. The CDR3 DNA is TGTGCCAGCCGCCGGGCGGAAATCTTCTACGAGCAGTACTTC. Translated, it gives CASRRAEIFYEQYF.

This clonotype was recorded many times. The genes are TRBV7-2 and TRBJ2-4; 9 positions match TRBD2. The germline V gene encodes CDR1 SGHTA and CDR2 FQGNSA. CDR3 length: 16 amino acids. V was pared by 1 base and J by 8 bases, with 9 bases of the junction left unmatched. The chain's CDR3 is CASSLEAGGLGYIQYF. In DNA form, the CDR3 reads TGTGCCAGCAGCTTAGAAGCGGGGGGATTGGGGTACATTCAGTACTTC.

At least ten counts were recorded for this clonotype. CDR3: CASGPLGEQYV. Here the CDR3 DNA reads TGTGCCAGCGGGCCTCTGGGCGAGCAGTACGTC. The rearrangement uses TRBV2 and TRBJ2-7; no reliable D call. Germline assignment: CDR1 SNHLY and CDR2 FYNNEI. This CDR3 has 11 amino acids. Trimming pared 8 bases from V and 6 bases from J, leaving 11 bases between.

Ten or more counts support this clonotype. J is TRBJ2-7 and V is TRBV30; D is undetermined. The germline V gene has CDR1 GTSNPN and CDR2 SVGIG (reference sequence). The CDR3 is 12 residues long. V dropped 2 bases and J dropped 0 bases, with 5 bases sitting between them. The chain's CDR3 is CAWSSSSYEQYF. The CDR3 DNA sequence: TGTGCCTGGAGTAGCAGCTCCTACGAGCAGTACTTC.

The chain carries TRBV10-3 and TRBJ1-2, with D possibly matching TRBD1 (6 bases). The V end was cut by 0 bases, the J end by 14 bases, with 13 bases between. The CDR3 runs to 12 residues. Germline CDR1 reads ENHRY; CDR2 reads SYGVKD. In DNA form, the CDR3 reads TGTGCCATCAGTGAGTCGAGGGGGACACCTACCTTC. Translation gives CAISESRGTPTF.

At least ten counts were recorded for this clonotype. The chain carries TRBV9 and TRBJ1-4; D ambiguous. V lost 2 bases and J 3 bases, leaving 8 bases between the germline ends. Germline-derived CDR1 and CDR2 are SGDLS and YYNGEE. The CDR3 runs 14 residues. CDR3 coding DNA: TGTGCCAGCAGCGTCCGATCCTCTAATGAAAAACTGTTTTTT. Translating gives CASSVRSSNEKLFF.

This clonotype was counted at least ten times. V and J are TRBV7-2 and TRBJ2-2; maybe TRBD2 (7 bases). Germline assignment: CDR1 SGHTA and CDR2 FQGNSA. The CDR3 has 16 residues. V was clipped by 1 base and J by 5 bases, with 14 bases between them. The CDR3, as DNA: TGTGCCAGCAGCTTAGATGGGGGGGCTAATACCGGGGAGCTGTTTTTT. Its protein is CASSLDGGANTGELFF.

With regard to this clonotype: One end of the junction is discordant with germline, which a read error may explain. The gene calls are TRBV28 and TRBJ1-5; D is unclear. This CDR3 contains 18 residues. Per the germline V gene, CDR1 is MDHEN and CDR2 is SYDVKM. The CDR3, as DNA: TGTGCCAGCAGTCAACAACTAGGGTTCTGGGGTAGCAAACAGCCCCAGCATTTT. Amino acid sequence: CASSQQLGFWGSKQPQHF.

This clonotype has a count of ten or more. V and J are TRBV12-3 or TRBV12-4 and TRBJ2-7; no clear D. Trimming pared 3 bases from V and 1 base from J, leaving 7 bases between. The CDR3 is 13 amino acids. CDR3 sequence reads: CASSFWQSYEQYF. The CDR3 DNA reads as TGTGCCAGCAGTTTCTGGCAGTCCTACGAGCAGTACTTC.